The source of this T cell receptor beta chain is a study of blood T cell repertoires in COVID-19 (TCRdb year 2020). Describing the broader study: Samples from collaborators originated in the United States, Italy and Spain and spanned both the acute and convalescent phases of COVID-19. The material from the prospective study consisted of cDNA or gDNA derived from T cells, B-cell-depleted T cells, or PBMCs. Deeply sampled blood TCRbeta repertoires from subjects exposed to, actively infected with, or recovered from COVID-19 were included in the dataset. A freely available public database, intended as a resource for researchers studying the immune response to SARS-CoV-2, is where the repertoires were released. Samples came from the ongoing ImmuneRACE study (first 160 participants) plus 1,254 subjects from 6 global collaborators. The sample metadata nearly always contained a de-identified subject ID, COVID-19 status, age in years and sex. Where HLA class I and class II types were available, the types were taken from metadata supplied by the sample provider, not from assay-based typing.

Results and caveats for the whole study, not just this receptor: The quantity of clinical and demographic metadata differed by source and by participant and was supplied without curation.

One collaborating source in Seattle enrolled patients while the patients were actively infected and followed the patients over time throughout the course of disease. Each collaborating institution followed its own protocols to collect whole blood in K2EDTA tubes. For TCRbeta analysis, collaborator samples were shipped as frozen whole blood, as isolated PBMCs, or as DNA extracted from either sample type. TCRbeta CDR3 regions were amplified from genomic DNA using the immunoSEQ Assay, a bias-controlled multiplex PCR. Concerning the study's data processing: Within the assay, amplification of reference gene primers was used to estimate how many nucleated cells each sample contained. To quantify the absolute abundance of each unique TCRbeta CDR3 rearrangement, sequence reads were collapsed and filtered. Productive Simpson clonality was computed per sample as the square root of Simpson's diversity index over productive rearrangements. The table was pulled from immuneACCESS by TCRdb, which kept in-frame rearrangements only. Such tables lose some clones; where checked, under half of the loss comes from unresolved V genes, and the rest has no known cause. That table furnishes V, J and clone size, whereas the DNA furnished D and trimming. In all, the sample holds under 250,000 clones, and just over 85% of those were seen once. The top ten clonotypes cover approximately 10% of the sample.

This clone was seen only a few times. Its antigen remains undetermined. No base quality information exists; no much larger clone differs at one position. Via the germline V gene, CDR1 is SGHRS and CDR2 YFSETQ. V loses 3 bases at its end and J loses 8 bases; junction bases beyond the gene matches: 5. From the cysteine through the phenylalanine, the CDR3 covers 14 amino acids. Just the 42-base CDR3 DNA is kept, in frame starting at base 1. The sequencing sample was made of peripheral blood. This chain joins TRBV5-1 to TRBJ2-1, with 10 junctional bases fitting TRBD2. This TCR derives from a man aged 50 to 60 with COVID-19, enrolled during active disease. The nucleotides are TGCGCCAGCAGCTCCGGGACTAGCGCCCATGAGCAGTTCTTC. The resulting protein is CASSSGTSAHEQFF.